Presented here are 2 T cell receptor beta chains from one specimen sequenced in a study of T cell responses to AZD1222 COVID-19 vaccine. Profiled with immunoSEQ multiplex PCR; TCRdb holds only in-frame clones, not every one. The repertoire has 40,000 to 60,000 clones, 79% of them found once; the top ten carry 20% to 25%. The specimen comprised peripheral blood, sampled on day 0 of MenACWY control vaccination. All receptors come from an adult in good health.

The chain links TRBV2 to TRBJ2-1, with TRBD1 as a possible D gene (6 bases). This CDR3 has 13 residues. Germline V gene lookup returns CDR1 SNHLY and CDR2 FYNNEI. With 8 bases removed from V and 1 base from J, the gap between germline ends came to 9 bases. CDR3 sequence reads: CASGRGSYNEQFF. CDR3 nucleotide sequence: TGTGCCAGCGGCAGGGGTTCCTACAATGAGCAGTTCTTC.

J is TRBJ2-1 and V is TRBV30; D might be TRBD1 (6 bases). This CDR3 contains 14 residues. CDR1 and CDR2 from the germline V gene are GTSNPN and SVGIG (reference sequence). V gave up 8 bases and J gave up 9 bases, with 23 bases separating them. The DNA of the CDR3 is TGTGCCGGGGGCTTAGGTACAATCGTCGTTGAGCAGTTCTTC. Translating gives CAGGLGTIVVEQFF.